This TCR beta chain was sequenced during a study of brain T cells in children with intractable seizures. Assay used: immunoSEQ multiplex PCR; TCRdb lists only in-frame clones, some missing. The sample carries around 80,000 clones, around nine tenths recorded once. CDR1 is MNHEY and CDR2 is SMNVEV in the germline V gene (reference sequence). V lost 2 bases and J 9 bases, leaving 14 bases between the germline ends. The length of the CDR3 is 14 residues. J is TRBJ2-1 and V is TRBV27, with unresolved D. The sample here was peripheral blood, taken at surgery. The TCR originated in a girl aged 2 to 10 with Rasmussen encephalitis and intractable seizures. CDR3 nucleotide sequence: TGTGCCAGCAGTTTAATATCCAGGACCGCTGAGCAGTTCTTC. Encoded protein: CASSLISRTAEQFF.